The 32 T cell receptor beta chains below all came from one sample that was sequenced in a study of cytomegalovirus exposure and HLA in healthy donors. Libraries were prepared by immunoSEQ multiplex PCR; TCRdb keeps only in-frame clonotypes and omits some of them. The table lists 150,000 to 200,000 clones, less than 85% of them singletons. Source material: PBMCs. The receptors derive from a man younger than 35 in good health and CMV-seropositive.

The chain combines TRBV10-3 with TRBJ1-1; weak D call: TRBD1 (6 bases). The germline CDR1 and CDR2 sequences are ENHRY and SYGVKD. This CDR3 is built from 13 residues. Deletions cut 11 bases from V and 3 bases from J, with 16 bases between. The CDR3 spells CAAVGGRYTEAFF. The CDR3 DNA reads TGTGCCGCTGTGGGGGGGCGGTACACTGAAGCTTTCTTT.

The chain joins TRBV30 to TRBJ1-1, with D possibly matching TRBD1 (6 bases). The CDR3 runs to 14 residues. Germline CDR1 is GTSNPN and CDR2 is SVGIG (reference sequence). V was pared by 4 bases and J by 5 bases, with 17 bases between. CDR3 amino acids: CAWTLLSRGTEAFF. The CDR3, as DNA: TGTGCCTGGACCCTACTGTCCAGGGGAACTGAAGCTTTCTTT.

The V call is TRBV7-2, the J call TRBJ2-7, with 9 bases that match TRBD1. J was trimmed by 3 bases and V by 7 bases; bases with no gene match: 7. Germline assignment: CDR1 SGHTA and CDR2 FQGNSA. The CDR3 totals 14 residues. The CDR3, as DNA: TGTGCCAGCAACACGGACAGGGGTGTCTACGAGCAGTACTTC. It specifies CASNTDRGVYEQYF.

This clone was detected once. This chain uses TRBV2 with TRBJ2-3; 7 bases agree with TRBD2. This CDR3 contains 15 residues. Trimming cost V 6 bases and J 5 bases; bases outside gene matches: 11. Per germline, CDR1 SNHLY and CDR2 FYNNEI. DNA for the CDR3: TGTGCCAGCAGGGGCCGGGCGGGAGAGAAAGATACGCAGTATTTT. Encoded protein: CASRGRAGEKDTQYF.

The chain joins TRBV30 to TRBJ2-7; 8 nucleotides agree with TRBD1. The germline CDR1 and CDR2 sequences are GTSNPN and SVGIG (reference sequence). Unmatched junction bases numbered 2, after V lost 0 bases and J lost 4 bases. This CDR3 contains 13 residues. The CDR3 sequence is CAWSVGTGYEQYF. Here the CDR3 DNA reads TGTGCCTGGAGTGTCGGGACAGGATACGAGCAGTACTTC.

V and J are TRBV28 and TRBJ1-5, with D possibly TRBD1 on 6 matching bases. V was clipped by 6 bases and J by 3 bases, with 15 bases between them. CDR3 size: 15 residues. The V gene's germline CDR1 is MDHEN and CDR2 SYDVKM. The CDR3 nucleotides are TGTGCCAGCAGCCCGGGGGGGGCGGTCAATCAGCCCCAGCATTTT. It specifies CASSPGGAVNQPQHF.

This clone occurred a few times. The CDR3 spells CASTREDNEQFF. CDR3 coding DNA: TGTGCCAGCACCAGGGAAGACAATGAGCAGTTCTTC. The J gene is TRBJ2-1, the V gene TRBV11-3; a possible D gene is TRBD1 (5 bases). The CDR3 spans 12 residues. Germline CDR1 SGHNT, CDR2 YENEEA. Trimming cost V 7 bases and J 5 bases, with 9 bases left between them. Filled out from reference TRBV11-3 and TRBJ2-1, the complete variable domain reads EAGVVQSPRYKIIEKKQPVAFWCNPISGHNTLYWYLQNLGQGPELLIRYENEEAVDDSQLPKDRFSAERLKGVDSTLKIQPAELGDSAVYLCASTREDNEQFFGPGTRLTVL.

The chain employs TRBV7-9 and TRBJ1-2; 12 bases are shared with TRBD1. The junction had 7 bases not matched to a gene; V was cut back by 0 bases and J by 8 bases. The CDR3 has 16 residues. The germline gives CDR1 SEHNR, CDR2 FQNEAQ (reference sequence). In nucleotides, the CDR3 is TGTGCCAGCAGCTTAGCGCTAGGGACAGGGGGCAACGGCTACACCTTC. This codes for CASSLALGTGGNGYTF.

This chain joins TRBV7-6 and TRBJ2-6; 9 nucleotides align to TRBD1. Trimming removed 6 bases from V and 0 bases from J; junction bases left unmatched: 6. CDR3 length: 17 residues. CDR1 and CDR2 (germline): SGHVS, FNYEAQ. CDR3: CASSGTGSYSGANVLTF. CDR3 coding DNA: TGTGCCAGCAGTGGGACAGGGTCCTACTCTGGGGCCAACGTCCTGACTTTC.

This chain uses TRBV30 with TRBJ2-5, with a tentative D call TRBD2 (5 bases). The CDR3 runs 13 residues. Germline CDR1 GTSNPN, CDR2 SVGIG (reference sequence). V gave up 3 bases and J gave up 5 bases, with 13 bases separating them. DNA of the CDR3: TGTGCCTGGAGCCAACGAGAGCGGGAGACCCAGTACTTC. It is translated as CAWSQRERETQYF.

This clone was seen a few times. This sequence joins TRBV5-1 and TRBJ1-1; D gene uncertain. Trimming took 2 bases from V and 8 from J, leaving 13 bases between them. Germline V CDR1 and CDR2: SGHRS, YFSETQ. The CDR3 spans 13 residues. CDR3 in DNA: TGCGCCAGCAGCTTACCCCCGGCCAGGGAAGCTTTCTTT. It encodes CASSLPPAREAFF.

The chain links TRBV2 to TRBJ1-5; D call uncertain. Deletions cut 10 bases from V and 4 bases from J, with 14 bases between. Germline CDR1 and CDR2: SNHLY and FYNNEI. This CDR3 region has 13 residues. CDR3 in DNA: TGTGCCACCAAGGCCGAACAGAATCAGCCCCAGCATTTT. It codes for CATKAEQNQPQHF.

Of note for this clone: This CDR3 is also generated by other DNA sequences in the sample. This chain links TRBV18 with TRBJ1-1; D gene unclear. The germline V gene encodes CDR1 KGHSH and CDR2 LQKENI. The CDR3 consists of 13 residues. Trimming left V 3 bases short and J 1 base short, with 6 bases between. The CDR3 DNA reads TGTGCCAGCTCACCGGGCGAGAACACTGAAGCTTTCTTT. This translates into CASSPGENTEAFF.

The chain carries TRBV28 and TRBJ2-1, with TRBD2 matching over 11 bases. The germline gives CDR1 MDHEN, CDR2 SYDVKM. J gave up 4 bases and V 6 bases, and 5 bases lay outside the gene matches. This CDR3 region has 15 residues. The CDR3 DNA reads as TGTGCCAGCAGGGCCGGGACTAGCGGATACAATGAGCAGTTCTTC. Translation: CASRAGTSGYNEQFF.

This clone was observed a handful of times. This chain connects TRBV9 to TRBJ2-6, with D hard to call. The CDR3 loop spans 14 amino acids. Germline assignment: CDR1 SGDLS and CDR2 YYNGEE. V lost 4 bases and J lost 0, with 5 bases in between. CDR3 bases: TGTGCCAGCAGCCCGAGCTCTGGGGCCAACGTCCTGACTTTC. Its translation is CASSPSSGANVLTF.

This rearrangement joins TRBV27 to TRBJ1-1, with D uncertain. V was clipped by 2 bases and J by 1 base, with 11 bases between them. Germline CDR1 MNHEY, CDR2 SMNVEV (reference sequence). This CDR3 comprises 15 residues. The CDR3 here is CASSLAAVKNTEAFF. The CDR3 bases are TGTGCCAGCAGTTTAGCGGCAGTCAAGAACACTGAAGCTTTCTTT.

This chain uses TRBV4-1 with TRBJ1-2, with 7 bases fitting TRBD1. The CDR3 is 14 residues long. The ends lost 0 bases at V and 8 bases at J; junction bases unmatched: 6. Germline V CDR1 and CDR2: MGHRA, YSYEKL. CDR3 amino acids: CASSQDSGGRGYTF. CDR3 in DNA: TGCGCCAGCAGCCAAGATTCAGGGGGTAGGGGCTACACCTTC.

In DNA, the CDR3 is TGTGCCAGCAGTTCCAACCCAGGGATCTACGAGCAGTACTTC. Amino acids: CASSSNPGIYEQYF. The chain employs TRBV28 and TRBJ2-7, with D possibly matching TRBD1 (5 bases). This CDR3 spans 14 amino acids. CDR1 is MDHEN, CDR2 SYDVKM, per germline. Trimming stripped 4 bases from V and 3 bases from J, with 13 bases between.

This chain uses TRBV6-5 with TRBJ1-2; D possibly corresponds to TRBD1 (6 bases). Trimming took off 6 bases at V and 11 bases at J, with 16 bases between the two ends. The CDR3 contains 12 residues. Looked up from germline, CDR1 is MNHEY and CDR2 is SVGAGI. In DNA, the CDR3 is TGTGCCAGCAGGCAAACAGGGAGTGATTACACCTTC. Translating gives CASRQTGSDYTF.

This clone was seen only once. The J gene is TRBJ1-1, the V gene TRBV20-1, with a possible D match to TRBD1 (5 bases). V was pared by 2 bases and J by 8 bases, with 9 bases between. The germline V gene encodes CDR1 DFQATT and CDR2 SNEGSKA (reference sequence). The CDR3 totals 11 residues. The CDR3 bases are TGCAGTGCTAGAAGGGGCGTGGAAGCTTTCTTT. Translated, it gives CSARRGVEAFF.

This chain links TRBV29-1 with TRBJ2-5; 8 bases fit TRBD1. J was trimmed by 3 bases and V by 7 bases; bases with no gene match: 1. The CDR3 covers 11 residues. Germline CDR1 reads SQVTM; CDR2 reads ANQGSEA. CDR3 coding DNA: TGCAGCGCGGACAGGGAAGAGACCCAGTACTTC. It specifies CSADREETQYF.

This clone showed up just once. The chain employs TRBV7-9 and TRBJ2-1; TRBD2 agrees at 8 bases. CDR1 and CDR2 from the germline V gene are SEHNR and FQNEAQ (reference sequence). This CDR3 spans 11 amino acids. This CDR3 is CATAGDNEQFF. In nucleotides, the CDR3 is TGTGCGACAGCGGGGGACAATGAGCAGTTCTTC.

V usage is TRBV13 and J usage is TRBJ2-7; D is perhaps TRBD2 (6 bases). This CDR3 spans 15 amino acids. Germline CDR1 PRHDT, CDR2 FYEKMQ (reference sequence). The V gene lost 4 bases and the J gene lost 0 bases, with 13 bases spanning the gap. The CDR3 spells CASSSQSGPSYEQYF. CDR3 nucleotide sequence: TGTGCCAGCAGCTCCCAAAGCGGGCCCTCCTACGAGCAGTACTTC.

The CDR3 reads CASSYGNRAETQYF. The CDR3 nucleotides are TGTGCCAGCAGTTACGGCAACAGGGCTGAGACCCAGTACTTC. The chain recombines TRBV6-6 with TRBJ2-5; TRBD1 is a possible D gene (6 bases). The CDR3 sequence is 14 residues long. Germline values: CDR1 MNHNY, CDR2 SVGAGI (reference sequence). Trimming pared 2 bases from V and 5 bases from J, leaving 12 bases between.

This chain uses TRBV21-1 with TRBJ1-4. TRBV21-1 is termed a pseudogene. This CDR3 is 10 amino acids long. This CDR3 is CASAGRVLFF. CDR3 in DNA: TGTGCCAGCGCGGGAAGGGTTCTGTTTTTT.

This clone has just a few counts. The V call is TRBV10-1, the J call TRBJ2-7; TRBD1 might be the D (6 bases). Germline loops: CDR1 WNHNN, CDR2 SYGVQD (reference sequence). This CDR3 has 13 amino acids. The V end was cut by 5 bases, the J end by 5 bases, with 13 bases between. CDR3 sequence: CASSYAQGNEQYF. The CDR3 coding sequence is TGCGCCAGCAGTTATGCACAGGGAAACGAGCAGTACTTC.

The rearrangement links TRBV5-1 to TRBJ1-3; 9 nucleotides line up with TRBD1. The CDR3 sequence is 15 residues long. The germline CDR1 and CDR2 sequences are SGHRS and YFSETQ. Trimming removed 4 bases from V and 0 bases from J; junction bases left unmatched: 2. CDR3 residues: CASSRQGDSGNTIYF. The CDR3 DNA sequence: TGCGCCAGCAGCCGACAGGGGGACTCTGGAAACACCATATATTTT.

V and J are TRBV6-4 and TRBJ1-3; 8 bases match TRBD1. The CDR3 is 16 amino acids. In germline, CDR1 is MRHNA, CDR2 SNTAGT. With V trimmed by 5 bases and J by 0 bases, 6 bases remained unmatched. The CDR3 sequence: CASSFRDRSSGNTIYF. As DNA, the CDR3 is TGTGCCAGCAGTTTTCGGGACAGGAGCTCTGGAAACACCATATATTTT.

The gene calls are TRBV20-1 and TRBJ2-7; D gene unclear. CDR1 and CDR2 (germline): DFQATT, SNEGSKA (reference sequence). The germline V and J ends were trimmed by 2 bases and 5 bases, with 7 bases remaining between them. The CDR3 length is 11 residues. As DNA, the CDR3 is TGCAGTGCTAGACCCCTTGACGAGCAGTACTTC. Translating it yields CSARPLDEQYF.

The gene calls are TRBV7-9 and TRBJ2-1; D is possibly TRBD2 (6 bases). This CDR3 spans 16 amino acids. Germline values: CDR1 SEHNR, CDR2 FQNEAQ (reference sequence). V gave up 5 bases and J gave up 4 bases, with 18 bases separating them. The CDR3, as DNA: TGTGCCAGCAGCCCCTTTTCTTCCCTAGCGTACAATGAGCAGTTCTTC. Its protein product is CASSPFSSLAYNEQFF.

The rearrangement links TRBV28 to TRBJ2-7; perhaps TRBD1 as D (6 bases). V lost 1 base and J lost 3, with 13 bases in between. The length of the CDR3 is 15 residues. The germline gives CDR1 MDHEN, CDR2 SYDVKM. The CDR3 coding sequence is TGTGCCAGCAGTTTATCGAGGTACAGGGTCTACGAGCAGTACTTC. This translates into CASSLSRYRVYEQYF.

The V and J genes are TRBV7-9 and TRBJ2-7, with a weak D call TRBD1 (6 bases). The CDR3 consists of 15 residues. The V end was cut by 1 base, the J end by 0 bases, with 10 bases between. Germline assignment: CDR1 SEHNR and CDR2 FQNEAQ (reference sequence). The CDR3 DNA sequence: TGTGCCAGCAGCTTAGTCCTGGACAGCTCCTACGAGCAGTACTTC. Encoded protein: CASSLVLDSSYEQYF.